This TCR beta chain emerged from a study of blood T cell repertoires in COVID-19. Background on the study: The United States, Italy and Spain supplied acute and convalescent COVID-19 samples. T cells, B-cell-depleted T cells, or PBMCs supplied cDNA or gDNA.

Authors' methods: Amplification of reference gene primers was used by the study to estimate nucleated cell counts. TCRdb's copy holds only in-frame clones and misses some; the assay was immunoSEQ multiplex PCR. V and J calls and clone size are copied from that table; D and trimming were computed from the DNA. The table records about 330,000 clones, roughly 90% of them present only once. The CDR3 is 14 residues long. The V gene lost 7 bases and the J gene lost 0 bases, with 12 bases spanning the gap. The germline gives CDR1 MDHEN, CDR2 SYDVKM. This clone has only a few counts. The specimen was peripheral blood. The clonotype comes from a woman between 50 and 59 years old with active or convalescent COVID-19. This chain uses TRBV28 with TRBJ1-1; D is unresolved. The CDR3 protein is CASMIYSMNTEAFF. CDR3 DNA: TGTGCCAGCATGATATACAGTATGAACACTGAAGCTTTCTTT.